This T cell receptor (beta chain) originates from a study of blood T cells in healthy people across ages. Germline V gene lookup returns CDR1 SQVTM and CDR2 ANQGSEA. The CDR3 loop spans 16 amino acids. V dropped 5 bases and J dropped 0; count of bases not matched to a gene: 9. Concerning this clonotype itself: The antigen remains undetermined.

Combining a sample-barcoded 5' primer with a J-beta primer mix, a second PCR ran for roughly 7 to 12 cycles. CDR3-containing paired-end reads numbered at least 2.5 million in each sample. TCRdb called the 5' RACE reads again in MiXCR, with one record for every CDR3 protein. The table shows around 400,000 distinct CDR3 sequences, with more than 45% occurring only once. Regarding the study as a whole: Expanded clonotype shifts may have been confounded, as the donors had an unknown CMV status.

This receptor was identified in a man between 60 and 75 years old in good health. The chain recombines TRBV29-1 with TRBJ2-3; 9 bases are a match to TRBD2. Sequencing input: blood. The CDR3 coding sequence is TGCAGCGTTAGCAAGCGGGGGGTCCCTAGCACAGATACGCAGTATTTT. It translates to CSVSKRGVPSTDTQYF.